A selection of T cell receptor beta chains follows, all from one sample in a study of cytomegalovirus exposure and HLA in healthy donors. TCRdb keeps only in-frame clones here, not all; method: immunoSEQ multiplex PCR. Here the sample spans around 150,000 clones, approximately 81% being singletons. The sample comprised PBMCs. These receptors all stem from a woman aged 25-40 years in good health and CMV-seropositive. Each CDR3 is given with its conserved first and last residue.

v_gene	len	j_gene	CDR3aa
TRBV5-1	19	TRBJ1-2	CASSLRNRDRGREGYGYTF
TRBV7-6	14	TRBJ1-5	CASSLAGGGQPQHF
TRBV7-9	15	TRBJ1-1	CASSPRVSMNTEAFF
TRBV5-1	13	TRBJ2-1	CASSLEQHNEQFF
TRBV7-2	14	TRBJ2-4	CPAGGGRAKNIQYF
TRBV6-5	14	TRBJ1-1	CASSYSKGGTEAFF
TRBV9	15	TRBJ2-7	CASSVGQEPFYEQYF
TRBV6-6	15	TRBJ1-5	CASSAGQGFSQPQHF
TRBV5-4	13	TRBJ2-7	CASSAGQTYEQYF
TRBV10-3	12	TRBJ1-3	CAIQTGGDTIYF
TRBV7-8	14	TRBJ2-5	CASSLGTGGETQYF
TRBV7-6	13	TRBJ1-2	CASSSGVVSGYTF
TRBV10-3	17	TRBJ1-2	CAISDLRQGDGKYGYTF
TRBV5-4	15	TRBJ2-7	CASSWVGGGSYEQYF
TRBV7-2	15	TRBJ2-2	CASSLHRDNTGELFF
TRBV28	16	TRBJ2-2	CASSLLSGGGTGELFF